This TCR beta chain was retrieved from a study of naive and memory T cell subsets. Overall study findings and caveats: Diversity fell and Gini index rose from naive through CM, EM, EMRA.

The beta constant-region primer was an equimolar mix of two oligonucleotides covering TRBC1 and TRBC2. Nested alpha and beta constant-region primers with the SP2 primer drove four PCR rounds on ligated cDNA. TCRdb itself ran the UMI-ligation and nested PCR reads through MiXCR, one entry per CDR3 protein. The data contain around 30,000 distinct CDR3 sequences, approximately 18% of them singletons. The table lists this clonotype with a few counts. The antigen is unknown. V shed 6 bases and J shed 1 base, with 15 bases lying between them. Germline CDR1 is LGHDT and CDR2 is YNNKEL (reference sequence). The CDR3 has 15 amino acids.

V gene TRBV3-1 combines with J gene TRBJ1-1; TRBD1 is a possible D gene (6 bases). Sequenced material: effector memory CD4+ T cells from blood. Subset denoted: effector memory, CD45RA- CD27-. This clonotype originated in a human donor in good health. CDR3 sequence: CASRISDSANTEAFF. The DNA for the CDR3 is TGTGCCAGCAGGATCTCGGACAGTGCGAACACTGAAGCTTTCTTT.